The 3 T cell receptor beta chains presented below share a single source sample, sequenced in a study of T cells expressing NK-cell markers. Each CDR3 protein gets one entry in TCRdb, which reprocessed the 5' RACE reads and gives no DNA. The sample has about 160,000 distinct CDR3 sequences; the top ten hold 20% to 25%. Sequencing input: blood T cells: a sorted CD56 or NKG2C T cell subset, CD4+ or CD8+ T cells, or bulk PBMC T cells (not recorded which). The source is a man aged 18-70 years in good health.

The V and J genes are TRBV5-5 and TRBJ1-1. Germline V gene lookup returns CDR1 SGHKS and CDR2 YYEKEE (reference sequence). The CDR3 runs 15 residues. CDR3 sequence: CASSFSSLGGTEAFF.

V gene TRBV21-1 combines with J gene TRBJ2-7; no DNA is available, so the TRBD1 call from TCRdb remains unchecked. TRBV21-1 is recorded as a pseudogene. The CDR3 sequence is 16 residues long. This CDR3 is CASSKFRRDRASEQYF.

V is TRBV11-2 and J is TRBJ2-1. Germline V gene sequence: CDR1 SGHAT, CDR2 FQNNGV. CDR3 length equals 19 residues. CDR3 protein: CASSLSDFSAATENNEQFF.